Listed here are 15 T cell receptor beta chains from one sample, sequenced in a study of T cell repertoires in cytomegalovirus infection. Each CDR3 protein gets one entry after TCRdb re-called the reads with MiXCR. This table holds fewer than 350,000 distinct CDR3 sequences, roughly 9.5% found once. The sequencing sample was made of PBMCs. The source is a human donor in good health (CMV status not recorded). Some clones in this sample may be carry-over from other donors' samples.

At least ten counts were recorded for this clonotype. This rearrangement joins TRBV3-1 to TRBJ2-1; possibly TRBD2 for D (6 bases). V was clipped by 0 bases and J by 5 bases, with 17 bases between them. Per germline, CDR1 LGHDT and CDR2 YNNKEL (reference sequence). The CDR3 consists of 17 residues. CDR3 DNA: TGTGCCAGCAGCCAAGATCTCCCCGGGAGAGAACACAATGAGCAGTTCTTC. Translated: CASSQDLPGREHNEQFF.

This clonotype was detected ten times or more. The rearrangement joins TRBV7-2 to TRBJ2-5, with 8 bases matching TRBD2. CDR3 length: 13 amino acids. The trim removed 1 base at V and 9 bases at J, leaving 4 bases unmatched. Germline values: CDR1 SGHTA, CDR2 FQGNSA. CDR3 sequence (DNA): TGTGCCAGCAGCTTAGGGGTACTAGCGGCCCAGTACTTC. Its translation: CASSLGVLAAQYF. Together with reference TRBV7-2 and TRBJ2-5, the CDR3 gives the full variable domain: GAGVSQSPSNKVTEKGKDVELRCDPISGHTALYWYRQSLGQGLEFLIYFQGNSAPDKSGLPSDRFSAERTGGSVSTLTIQRTQQEDSAVYLCASSLGVLAAQYFGPGTRLLVL.

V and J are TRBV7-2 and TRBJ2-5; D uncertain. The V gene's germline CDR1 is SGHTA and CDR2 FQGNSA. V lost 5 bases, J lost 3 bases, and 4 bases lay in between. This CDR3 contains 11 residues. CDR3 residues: CASSNKETQYF. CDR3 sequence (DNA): TGTGCCAGCAGCAATAAAGAGACCCAGTACTTC.

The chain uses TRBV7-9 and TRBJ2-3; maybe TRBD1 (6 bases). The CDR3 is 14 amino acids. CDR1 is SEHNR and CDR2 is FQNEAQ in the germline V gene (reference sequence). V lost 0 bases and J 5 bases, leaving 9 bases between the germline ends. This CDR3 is CASSLADRQDTQYF. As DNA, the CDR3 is TGTGCCAGCAGCTTAGCCGACAGGCAAGATACGCAGTATTTT. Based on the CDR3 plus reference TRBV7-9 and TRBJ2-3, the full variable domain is DTGVSQNPRHKITKRGQNVTFRCDPISEHNRLYWYRQTLGQGPEFLTYFQNEAQLEKSRLLSDRFSAERPKGSFSTLEIQRTEQGDSAMYLCASSLADRQDTQYFGPGTRLTVL.

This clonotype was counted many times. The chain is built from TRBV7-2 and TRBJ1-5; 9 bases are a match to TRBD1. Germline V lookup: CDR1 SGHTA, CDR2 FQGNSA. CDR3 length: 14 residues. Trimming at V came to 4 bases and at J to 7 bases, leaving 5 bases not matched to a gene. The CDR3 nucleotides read TGTGCCAGCAGCTCCTGGGACAGGGACCAGCCCCAGCATTTT. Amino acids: CASSSWDRDQPQHF.

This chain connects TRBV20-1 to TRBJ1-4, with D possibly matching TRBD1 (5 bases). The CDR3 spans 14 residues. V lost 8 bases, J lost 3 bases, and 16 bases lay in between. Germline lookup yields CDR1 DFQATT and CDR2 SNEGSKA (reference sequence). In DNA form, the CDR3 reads TGCAGTTCAAGGTCGGGGGTCTCTAATGAAAAACTGTTTTTT. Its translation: CSSRSGVSNEKLFF.

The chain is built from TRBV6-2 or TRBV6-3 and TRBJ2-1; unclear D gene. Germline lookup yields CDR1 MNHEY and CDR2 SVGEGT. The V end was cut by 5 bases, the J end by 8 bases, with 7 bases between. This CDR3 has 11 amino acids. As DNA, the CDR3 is TGTGCCAGCAGTCAAGGACATGAGCAGTTCTTC. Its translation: CASSQGHEQFF.

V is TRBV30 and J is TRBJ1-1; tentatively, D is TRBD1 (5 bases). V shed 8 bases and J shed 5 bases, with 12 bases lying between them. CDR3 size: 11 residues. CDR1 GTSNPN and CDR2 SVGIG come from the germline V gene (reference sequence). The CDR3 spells CARSGRTEAFF. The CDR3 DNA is TGTGCCCGGTCAGGGAGGACTGAAGCTTTCTTT.

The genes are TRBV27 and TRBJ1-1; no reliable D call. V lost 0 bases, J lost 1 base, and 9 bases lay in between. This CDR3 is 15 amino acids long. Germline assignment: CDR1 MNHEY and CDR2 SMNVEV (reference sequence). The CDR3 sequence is CASSLSGWKNTEAFF. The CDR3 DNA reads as TGTGCCAGCAGTTTATCGGGGTGGAAGAACACTGAAGCTTTCTTT.

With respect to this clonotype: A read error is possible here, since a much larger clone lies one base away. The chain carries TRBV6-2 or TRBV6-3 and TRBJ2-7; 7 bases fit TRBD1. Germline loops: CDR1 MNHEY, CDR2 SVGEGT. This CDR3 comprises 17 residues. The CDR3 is CASSPFPPATTGTERYF. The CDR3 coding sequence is TGTGCCAGCAGTCCTTTCCCGCCCGCTACGACAGGGACCGAGCGGTACTTC.

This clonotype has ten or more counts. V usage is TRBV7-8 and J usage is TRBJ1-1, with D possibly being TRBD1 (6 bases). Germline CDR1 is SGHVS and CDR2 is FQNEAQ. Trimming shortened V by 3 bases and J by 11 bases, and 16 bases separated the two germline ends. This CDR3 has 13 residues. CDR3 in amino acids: CASSLMNRDGAFF. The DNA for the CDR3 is TGTGCCAGCAGCTTGATGAACAGGGATGGCGCTTTCTTT.

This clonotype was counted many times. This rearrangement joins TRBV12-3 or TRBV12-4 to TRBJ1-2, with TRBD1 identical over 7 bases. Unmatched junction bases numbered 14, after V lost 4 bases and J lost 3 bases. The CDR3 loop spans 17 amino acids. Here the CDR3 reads CASSSLSLDRRHYGYTF. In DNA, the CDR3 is TGTGCCAGCAGTTCCCTCTCCCTGGACAGGAGGCACTATGGCTACACCTTC.

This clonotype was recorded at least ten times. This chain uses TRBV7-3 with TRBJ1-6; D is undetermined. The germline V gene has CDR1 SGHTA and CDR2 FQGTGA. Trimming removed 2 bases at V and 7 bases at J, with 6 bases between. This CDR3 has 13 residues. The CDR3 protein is CASSLFGNSPLHF. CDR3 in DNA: TGTGCCAGCAGCTTATTTGGGAATTCACCCCTCCACTTT.

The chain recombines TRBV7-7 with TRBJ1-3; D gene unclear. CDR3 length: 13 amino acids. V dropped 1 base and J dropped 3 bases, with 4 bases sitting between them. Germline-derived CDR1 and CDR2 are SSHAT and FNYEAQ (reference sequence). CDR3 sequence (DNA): TGTGCCAGCAGCTTAGACATTGGAAACACCATATATTTT. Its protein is CASSLDIGNTIYF.

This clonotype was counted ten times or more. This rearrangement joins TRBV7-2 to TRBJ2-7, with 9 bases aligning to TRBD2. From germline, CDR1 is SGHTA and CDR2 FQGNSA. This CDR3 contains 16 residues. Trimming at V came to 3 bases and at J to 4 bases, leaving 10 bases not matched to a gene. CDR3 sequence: CASSLAGLAGSYEQYF. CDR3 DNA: TGTGCCAGCAGCTTGGCGGGACTAGCTGGTAGTTACGAGCAGTACTTC.